This record concerns one TCR beta chain sequence. The antigen is unknown. This sample is part of a study of OX40 agonist ivuxolimab in advanced cancers. Whole-study context: Across the patients, intravenous ivuxolimab was delivered every 2 weeks at 0.01 to 10 mg/kg. Whole-study results and caveats: Relative to CD4+ cells, CD8+ T cells on average had more expanded clones.

Repertoires were generated with immunoSEQ multiplex PCR, while TCRdb's copy carries only in-frame clones and drops some. The data contain about 150,000 clones, 93% of them singletons. The V gene end was trimmed by 8 bases and the J gene end by 4 bases; junction bases not matched to a gene: 9. CDR1 and CDR2 (germline): MNHNY, SVGAGI (reference sequence). CDR3 size: 14 residues. This clonotype was obtained from an adult with an advanced solid tumor such as melanoma, head and neck, liver or kidney cancer. Specimen: CD4+ or CD8+ T cells sorted from blood, collected in a trial of the OX40 agonist ivuxolimab. This rearrangement joins TRBV6-6 to TRBJ2-7, with 9 bases aligning to TRBD2. DNA of the CDR3: TGTGCCAGCGCCTCTAGCGGGATCATTTACGAGCAGTACTTC. Translation: CASASSGIIYEQYF.